This is a list of T cell receptor beta chains from one sample in a study of T cells in localized non-small cell lung cancer. Libraries were prepared by immunoSEQ multiplex PCR; TCRdb keeps only in-frame clonotypes and omits some of them. Found here are 70,000 to 90,000 clones, around 82% of them singletons; the top ten hold 9.5%. The source material was peripheral blood, sampled before any cancer treatment. The receptors originated from an older female donor with stage I lung adenocarcinoma. Each CDR3 is given with its conserved first and last residue. Each record gives: D gene, V gene, J gene, clone size, CDR3 protein, CDR3 DNA. The D gene is left open where the match is weak. Expanded clones get a size class; other rows say once, few or many, or leave the size out.

D gene: .; V gene: TRBV4-1; J gene: TRBJ1-1; clone size: .; CDR3 protein: CASSPPWGVVTEAFF; CDR3 DNA: TGCGCCAGCAGCCCCCCGTGGGGAGTAGTAACTGAAGCTTTCTTT
D gene: .; V gene: TRBV6-5; J gene: TRBJ2-2; clone size: .; CDR3 protein: CASGVRGTGELFF; CDR3 DNA: TGTGCCAGCGGCGTGCGTGGGACCGGGGAGCTGTTTTTT
D gene: TRBD2; V gene: TRBV28; J gene: TRBJ2-5; clone size: few; CDR3 protein: CASSSNLAGGGLVQETQYF; CDR3 DNA: TGTGCCAGCAGTTCCAATCTAGCGGGAGGGGGTTTGGTACAAGAGACCCAGTACTTC
D gene: TRBD1; V gene: TRBV29-1; J gene: TRBJ1-2; clone size: once; CDR3 protein: CSVEGDRLNYGYTF; CDR3 DNA: TGCAGCGTTGAAGGGGACAGACTCAACTATGGCTACACCTTC
D gene: .; V gene: TRBV28; J gene: TRBJ1-4; clone size: .; CDR3 protein: CATTLGGGGEKLFF; CDR3 DNA: TGTGCCACCACCCTTGGCGGAGGAGGGGAAAAACTGTTTTTT
D gene: .; V gene: TRBV7-2; J gene: TRBJ2-5; clone size: once; CDR3 protein: CASSLDRNKETQYF; CDR3 DNA: TGTGCCAGCAGCTTAGACAGGAATAAAGAGACCCAGTACTTC
D gene: .; V gene: TRBV5-4; J gene: TRBJ2-5; clone size: .; CDR3 protein: CASSLGLEQETQYF; CDR3 DNA: TGTGCCAGCAGCTTGGGGCTGGAGCAAGAGACCCAGTACTTC
D gene: .; V gene: TRBV11-2; J gene: TRBJ2-3; clone size: .; CDR3 protein: CASSLDRRRYTQYF; CDR3 DNA: TGTGCCAGCAGCTTAGATCGACGGCGGTATACGCAGTATTTT
D gene: .; V gene: TRBV19; J gene: TRBJ1-2; clone size: .; CDR3 protein: CASSETAYGYTF; CDR3 DNA: TGTGCCAGTAGTGAGACAGCGTATGGCTACACCTTC
D gene: TRBD2; V gene: TRBV7-3; J gene: TRBJ2-1; clone size: .; CDR3 protein: CASSLLAAAREQFF; CDR3 DNA: TGTGCCAGCAGCTTACTAGCGGCGGCGAGAGAGCAGTTCTTC
D gene: .; V gene: TRBV28; J gene: TRBJ1-2; clone size: .; CDR3 protein: CASKGSRGYTF; CDR3 DNA: TGTGCCAGCAAGGGCAGTCGTGGCTACACCTTC
D gene: TRBD1; V gene: TRBV6-1; J gene: TRBJ1-5; clone size: .; CDR3 protein: CASSEARFAGGQPQHF; CDR3 DNA: TGTGCCAGCAGTGAAGCCAGGTTTGCAGGGGGCCAGCCCCAGCATTTT
D gene: .; V gene: TRBV7-8; J gene: TRBJ1-1; clone size: .; CDR3 protein: CASLKTGTLQAEAFF; CDR3 DNA: TGTGCCAGCTTAAAAACCGGGACACTACAAGCTGAAGCTTTCTTT
D gene: .; V gene: TRBV1; J gene: TRBJ2-5; clone size: .; CDR3 protein: CTSSQPPGGTQYF; CDR3 DNA: TGCACCAGCAGCCAACCCCCTGGGGGGACCCAGTACTTC
D gene: .; V gene: TRBV19; J gene: TRBJ1-2; clone size: .; CDR3 protein: CASSENRASSYTF; CDR3 DNA: TGTGCCAGTAGTGAAAACAGGGCGAGCAGCTACACCTTC
D gene: .; V gene: TRBV7-9; J gene: TRBJ1-1; clone size: .; CDR3 protein: CASSPWGGILNTEAFF; CDR3 DNA: TGTGCCAGCAGCCCATGGGGGGGAATCCTGAACACTGAAGCTTTCTTT
D gene: TRBD2; V gene: TRBV29-1; J gene: TRBJ2-1; clone size: .; CDR3 protein: CSVKLSGINEQFF; CDR3 DNA: TGCAGTGTCAAGTTGAGCGGGATCAATGAGCAGTTCTTC
D gene: .; V gene: TRBV4-2; J gene: TRBJ1-5; clone size: .; CDR3 protein: CASSQEAGARQPQHF; CDR3 DNA: TGTGCCAGCAGCCAAGAGGCGGGGGCCCGTCAGCCCCAGCATTTT
D gene: TRBD1; V gene: TRBV6-5; J gene: TRBJ1-5; clone size: .; CDR3 protein: CASSYTRDRGNQPQHF; CDR3 DNA: TGTGCCAGCAGTTACACCCGGGACAGGGGCAATCAGCCCCAGCATTTT
D gene: .; V gene: TRBV5-6; J gene: TRBJ1-4; clone size: few; CDR3 protein: CASSVAGVDEKLFF; CDR3 DNA: TGTGCCAGCAGCGTTGCGGGGGTAGATGAAAAACTGTTTTTT
D gene: .; V gene: TRBV5-1; J gene: TRBJ1-6; clone size: .; CDR3 protein: CASSLVGVDNSPLHF; CDR3 DNA: TGCGCCAGCAGCTTAGTAGGGGTTGATAATTCACCCCTCCACTTT
D gene: .; V gene: TRBV4-1; J gene: TRBJ2-7; clone size: once; CDR3 protein: CASSQAGPAGNYEQYF; CDR3 DNA: TGCGCCAGCAGCCAGGCGGGACCGGCGGGGAACTACGAGCAGTACTTC
D gene: .; V gene: TRBV7-3; J gene: TRBJ1-3; clone size: few; CDR3 protein: CASSLQGMGNTIYF; CDR3 DNA: TGTGCCAGCAGCTTACAGGGGATGGGAAACACCATATATTTT
D gene: .; V gene: TRBV7-2; J gene: TRBJ1-2; clone size: .; CDR3 protein: CASSLELQRLYYGYTF; CDR3 DNA: TGTGCCAGCAGCTTAGAATTACAGAGGTTGTACTATGGCTACACCTTC